These T cell receptor beta chains were read from a single sample in a study of blood T cell repertoires in COVID-19. Profiled with immunoSEQ multiplex PCR; TCRdb holds only in-frame clones, not every one. The sample includes approximately 240,000 clones, about 90% of them seen just once. Sequencing was carried out using peripheral blood. The receptor source for this set is a man aged 25 to 40 with COVID-19, enrolled during active disease. CDR3s include the opening cysteine and the closing phenylalanine or tryptophan.

V gene,J gene,CDR3 protein
TRBV5-3,TRBJ2-1,CARVPGGQFF
TRBV19,TRBJ1-2,CASSTRQGLNYGYTF
TRBV7-9,TRBJ1-5,CASSLAHPQGGQPQHF
TRBV7-2,TRBJ2-4,CASSLSGGPGTQYF
TRBV30,TRBJ1-1,CAWSVAAGNTEAFF
TRBV19,TRBJ1-2,CASSIGDISNYGYTF
TRBV30,TRBJ1-3,CAWSVLSSGNTIYF
TRBV6-5,TRBJ2-2,CASTPEGSEGGELFF
TRBV5-6,TRBJ1-2,CASGGGSGYTF
TRBV7-6,TRBJ1-5,CASSAGPSRWNNQPQHF
TRBV5-4,TRBJ2-7,CASSPRTSGFYEQYF
TRBV19,TRBJ1-5,CASSLGQGGNQPQHF
TRBV20-1,TRBJ1-3,CSASGGGLGNTIYF
TRBV6-5,TRBJ2-2,CASQRDSSNTGELFF
TRBV12-3/TRBV12-4,TRBJ1-6,CASSLWSNSPLHF
TRBV5-5,TRBJ1-6,CASSWRDRGNNSPLHF
TRBV25-1,TRBJ1-1,CASSQPRGLNTEAFF